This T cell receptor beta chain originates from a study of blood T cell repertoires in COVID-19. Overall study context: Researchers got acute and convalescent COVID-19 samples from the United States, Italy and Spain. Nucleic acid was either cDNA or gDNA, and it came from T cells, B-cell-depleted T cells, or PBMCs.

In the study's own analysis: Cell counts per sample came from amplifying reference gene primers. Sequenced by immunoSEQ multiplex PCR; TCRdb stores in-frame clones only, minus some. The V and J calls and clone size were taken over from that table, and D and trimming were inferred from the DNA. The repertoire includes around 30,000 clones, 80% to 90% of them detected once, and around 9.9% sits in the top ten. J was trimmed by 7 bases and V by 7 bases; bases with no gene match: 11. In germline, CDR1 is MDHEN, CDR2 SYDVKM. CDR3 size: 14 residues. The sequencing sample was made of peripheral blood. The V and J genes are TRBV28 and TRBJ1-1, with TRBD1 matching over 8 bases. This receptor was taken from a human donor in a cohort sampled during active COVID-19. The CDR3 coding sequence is TGTGCCAGCACTTCAGGGGGCGCGGCCCGTGAAGCTTTCTTT. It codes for CASTSGGAAREAFF.